The sequence of this T cell receptor beta chain was determined in a study of blood T cell repertoires in COVID-19. Overall study context: Italy, Spain and the United States were the sources of the convalescent and acute COVID-19 samples. PBMCs, B-cell-depleted T cells, or T cells provided the cDNA or gDNA that made up the material.

Profiled with immunoSEQ multiplex PCR; TCRdb holds only in-frame clones, not every one. Counted here are about 200,000 clones, 85% to 90% occurring once; the ten biggest clones make up around 4.5%. This CDR3 is built from 15 residues. The V gene's germline CDR1 is SGHDT and CDR2 YYEEEE. V shed 4 bases and J 2 bases; nucleotides not matched to a gene: 9. The TCR originated in a man aged 50 to 59 with acute or convalescent COVID-19. J is TRBJ2-7 and V is TRBV5-6, with 7 nucleotides matching TRBD1. Sequenced material: peripheral blood. DNA for the CDR3: TGTGCCAGCAGCCCGGGACAGCTTCCACCCTACGAGCAGTACTTC. This encodes CASSPGQLPPYEQYF.